A single sample gave rise to the 29 T cell receptor beta chains below, sequenced in a study of blood T cell repertoires in COVID-19. The data were produced by immunoSEQ multiplex PCR, yet TCRdb's version contains in-frame clones alone and is incomplete. This sample has about 320,000 clones, with more than 85% found just once. Input material: PBMCs or T cells enriched from blood (not recorded which). The source is a woman in her 30s who had been exposed to COVID-19.

This sequence joins TRBV6-5 and TRBJ1-2, with TRBD1 matching 9 bases. The CDR3 has 15 amino acids. V shed 2 bases, J shed 7 bases, and the junction held 8 bases outside the gene matches. Germline loops: CDR1 MNHEY, CDR2 SVGAGI. CDR3 amino acids: CASSYTRQGGGGYTF. The CDR3 DNA reads as TGTGCCAGCAGTTACACCCGACAGGGGGGGGGTGGCTACACCTTC.

This chain joins TRBV5-1 and TRBJ1-6; D call uncertain. The CDR3 runs to 15 residues. The ends were cut back, 6 bases at V and 0 bases at J, with 10 bases in the middle. From germline, CDR1 is SGHRS and CDR2 YFSETQ. CDR3: CASTSGSSYNSPLHF. The DNA of the CDR3 is TGCGCCAGCACCTCAGGAAGCTCCTATAATTCACCCCTCCACTTT.

The rearrangement links TRBV3-1 (or the pseudogene TRBV3-2) to TRBJ1-3; D ambiguous. Germline lookup yields CDR1 LGHDT and CDR2 YNNKEL (reference sequence). CDR3 length: 16 residues. V was trimmed by 1 base and J by 2 bases, leaving 12 bases between them. The CDR3 DNA follows: TGTGCCAGCAGCCAAGCTGCGGGGATAACTGGAAACACCATATATTTT. It encodes CASSQAAGITGNTIYF.

This clone was counted only a few times. The chain recombines TRBV2 with TRBJ2-7; maybe TRBD2 (6 bases). This CDR3 comprises 12 residues. The V and J ends lost 6 bases and 9 bases respectively, with 15 bases between them. The germline V gene encodes CDR1 SNHLY and CDR2 FYNNEI. CDR3 DNA: TGTGCCAGCAGCTTGCCCGGGGGAGGGCAGTACTTC. Its protein is CASSLPGGGQYF. The full variable domain, with the rest looked up from reference TRBV2 and TRBJ2-7, is EPEVTQTPSHQVTQMGQEVILRCVPISNHLYFYWYRQILGQKVEFLVSFYNNEISEKSEIFDDQFSVERPDGSNFTLKIRSTKLEDSAMYFCASSLPGGGQYFGPGTRLTVT.

J is TRBJ1-1 and V is TRBV19, with D unresolved. This CDR3 has 13 residues. Germline V lookup: CDR1 LNHDA, CDR2 SQIVND (reference sequence). Trimming left V 8 bases short and J 7 bases short, with 17 bases between. The CDR3 here is CASRTGGQNEAFF. The CDR3 nucleotides read TGTGCCAGTCGTACCGGAGGGCAAAATGAAGCTTTCTTT.

This clone was recorded a few times. The chain links TRBV7-3 to TRBJ1-2; weak D call: TRBD1 (6 bases). CDR1 SGHTA and CDR2 FQGTGA come from the germline V gene. The CDR3 consists of 15 residues. V was shortened by 5 bases and J by 1 base, with 14 bases between the two germline ends. The CDR3 bases are TGTGCCAGCAGCGGGGGCCCCCAGGATAACTATGGCTACACCTTC. The encoded protein is CASSGGPQDNYGYTF.

The genes are TRBV5-1 and TRBJ2-1; D not resolved. In germline, CDR1 is SGHRS, CDR2 YFSETQ. The length of the CDR3 is 13 residues. V was cut by 4 bases and J by 5 bases, with 10 bases left in between. The chain's CDR3 is CASSEYSDNEQFF. DNA for the CDR3: TGCGCCAGCAGCGAGTACAGTGACAATGAGCAGTTCTTC.

This clone occurred many times. The genes are TRBV5-5 and TRBJ1-2, with D perhaps matching TRBD1 (6 bases). This CDR3 spans 15 amino acids. CDR1 and CDR2 (germline): SGHKS, YYEKEE (reference sequence). V lost 4 bases and J lost 4, with 17 bases in between. For the CDR3, the DNA is TGTGCCAGCAGCCCGCTGGGGTCAGGGGTCTATGGCTACACCTTC. Its translation: CASSPLGSGVYGYTF.

A few counts support this clone. The rearrangement joins TRBV5-6 to TRBJ2-7; tentative D call: TRBD1 (5 bases). Germline CDR1 and CDR2: SGHDT and YYEEEE. Trimming took off 0 bases at V and 2 bases at J, with 9 bases between the two ends. The length of the CDR3 is 14 residues. CDR3: CASSLDRNTYEQYF. CDR3 bases: TGTGCCAGCAGCTTGGACAGGAATACCTACGAGCAGTACTTC.

This rearrangement joins TRBV10-3 to TRBJ1-3; 7 bases align to TRBD1. The CDR3 sequence is 14 residues long. V lost 6 bases and J lost 1; bases outside the gene matches: 3. The germline V gene encodes CDR1 ENHRY and CDR2 SYGVKD. The DNA for the CDR3 is TGTGCCATCAGCTTACAGGGGTCTGGAAACACCATATATTTT. It encodes CAISLQGSGNTIYF.

This rearrangement joins TRBV5-1 to TRBJ2-3, with a tentative D call TRBD2 (6 bases). V dropped 4 bases and J dropped 4 bases, with 10 bases sitting between them. Germline CDR1 is SGHRS and CDR2 is YFSETQ. The CDR3 extends over 13 amino acids. CDR3 region: CASSNSGSDTQYF. CDR3 nucleotides: TGCGCCAGCAGCAATAGCGGCTCAGATACGCAGTATTTT.

The chain is built from TRBV5-1 and TRBJ2-3; TRBD1 aligns across 7 bases. Germline values: CDR1 SGHRS, CDR2 YFSETQ. Trimming removed 0 bases from V and 0 bases from J; junction bases left unmatched: 7. This CDR3 has 17 amino acids. The CDR3 region is CASSLAGTVPSTDTQYF. The CDR3 DNA sequence: TGCGCCAGCAGCTTGGCGGGGACAGTCCCAAGCACAGATACGCAGTATTTT.

This chain connects TRBV6-2 or TRBV6-3 to TRBJ1-5; D is perhaps TRBD1 (5 bases). This CDR3 has 17 residues. The germline V gene encodes CDR1 MNHEY and CDR2 SVGEGT. Trimming removed 2 bases at V and 7 bases at J, with 21 bases between. CDR3 DNA sequence: TGTGCCAGCAGTTACAGGGGTCTAGGGCGCGCGGGGCAGCCCCAGCATTTT. Translating gives CASSYRGLGRAGQPQHF.

This clone was recorded a few times. The V call is TRBV7-9, the J call TRBJ1-3; D call uncertain. This CDR3 has 13 amino acids. Per germline, CDR1 SEHNR and CDR2 FQNEAQ (reference sequence). V was trimmed by 5 bases and J by 4 bases, leaving 9 bases between them. Written as DNA, the CDR3 is TGTGCCAGCAGCGCCCGGGGAGGAAACACCATATATTTT. Its translation is CASSARGGNTIYF.

The chain combines TRBV14 with TRBJ1-6, with D perhaps TRBD1 (6 bases). Trimming pared 3 bases from V and 0 bases from J, leaving 9 bases between. The CDR3 spans 16 residues. Germline V gene data show CDR1 as SGHDN and CDR2 as FVKESK. The CDR3 reads CASSQNRVSYNSPLHF. CDR3 coding DNA: TGTGCCAGCAGCCAGAACAGGGTCTCCTATAATTCACCCCTCCACTTT.

The rearrangement links TRBV18 to TRBJ1-2, with 9 bases aligning to TRBD1. The CDR3 spans 16 residues. V shed 4 bases, J shed 7 bases, and the junction held 13 bases outside the gene matches. Per the germline V gene, CDR1 is KGHSH and CDR2 is LQKENI. The CDR3: CASSQIPRDRDLGYTF. CDR3 bases: TGTGCCAGCTCACAGATTCCCCGGGACAGGGATCTTGGCTACACCTTC.

The V gene is TRBV2, the J gene TRBJ1-2; D not certain. V lost 10 bases, J lost 1 base, and 13 bases lay in between. The germline gives CDR1 SNHLY, CDR2 FYNNEI. This CDR3 is 13 amino acids long. CDR3 sequence (DNA): TGTGCCACCCAACCTAGCCATAACTATGGCTACACCTTC. Protein: CATQPSHNYGYTF.

This clone was counted between two and nine times. The chain combines TRBV18 with TRBJ1-5; D unresolved. Germline V CDR1 and CDR2: KGHSH, LQKENI. CDR3 length: 16 residues. Trimming removed 5 bases at V and 0 bases at J, with 14 bases between. CDR3 nucleotide sequence: TGTGCCAGCTCAATAGCGAGCAAACATAGCAATCAGCCCCAGCATTTT. Translating gives CASSIASKHSNQPQHF.

CDR3 DNA: TGTGCCAGCAGTCGGTTATCAGGGGGAAGGGGCAATCAGCCCCAGCATTTT. It codes for CASSRLSGGRGNQPQHF. The chain links TRBV6-6 to TRBJ1-5; 7 bases are a match to TRBD1. From germline, CDR1 is MNHNY and CDR2 SVGAGI (reference sequence). V gave up 5 bases and J gave up 2 bases; unmatched junction bases: 12. This CDR3 contains 17 residues.

The chain employs TRBV28 and TRBJ1-2; the D is unclear. The CDR3 length is 14 residues. CDR1 is MDHEN and CDR2 is SYDVKM in the germline V gene. Trimming cost V 9 bases and J 2 bases, with 16 bases left between them. The CDR3 DNA reads as TGTGCCAGTCAGCGACCGCCCATGAACTATGGCTACACCTTC. Amino acids: CASQRPPMNYGYTF.

V gene TRBV19 combines with J gene TRBJ1-6; D not certain. Trimming shortened V by 3 bases and J by 6 bases, and 12 bases separated the two germline ends. The CDR3 is 15 amino acids. Germline V gene sequence: CDR1 LNHDA, CDR2 SQIVND (reference sequence). CDR3 DNA: TGTGCCAGTAGTATCCGGGTATCACCTAATTCACCCCTCCACTTT. Its protein is CASSIRVSPNSPLHF.

The rearrangement uses TRBV19 and TRBJ1-5; 8 nucleotides agree with TRBD1. Germline assignment: CDR1 LNHDA and CDR2 SQIVND (reference sequence). Trimming at V came to 5 bases and at J to 6 bases, leaving 6 bases not matched to a gene. This CDR3 contains 14 residues. The CDR3 bases are TGTGCCAGTAGTCATGGACAGGGAAGTCAGCCCCAGCATTTT. Translating it yields CASSHGQGSQPQHF.

The rearrangement links TRBV19 to TRBJ1-5; 7 nucleotides align to TRBD1. The V and J ends lost 5 bases and 0 bases, in that order; junction bases with no gene match: 4. In germline, CDR1 is LNHDA, CDR2 SQIVND (reference sequence). CDR3 length equals 15 residues. The CDR3: CASSYDRDSNQPQHF. The CDR3, as DNA: TGTGCCAGTAGTTACGACAGGGATAGCAATCAGCCCCAGCATTTT.

The V gene is TRBV7-6, the J gene TRBJ2-3; 10 nucleotides align to TRBD2. The J segment lost 6 bases and the V segment lost 6 bases, leaving 9 bases of the junction unmatched. CDR3 length: 15 amino acids. Germline CDR1 is SGHVS and CDR2 is FNYEAQ. CDR3 amino acids: CASSPTGTSVDTQYF. The CDR3 coding sequence is TGTGCCAGCAGTCCCACCGGGACTAGCGTGGATACGCAGTATTTT.

The chain employs TRBV5-5 and TRBJ2-7, with D hard to call. Germline CDR1 SGHKS, CDR2 YYEKEE (reference sequence). The CDR3 sequence is 17 residues long. With 2 bases removed from V and 4 bases from J, the gap between germline ends came to 22 bases. The CDR3 sequence is CASSFPQLIRSSYEQYF. In nucleotides, the CDR3 is TGTGCCAGCAGCTTTCCGCAGCTCATCAGGTCCTCGTACGAGCAGTACTTC.

The V call is TRBV28, the J call TRBJ1-6; D is undetermined. V was pared by 5 bases and J by 9 bases, with 17 bases between. The germline V gene has CDR1 MDHEN and CDR2 SYDVKM. The CDR3 contains 15 residues. The CDR3 DNA sequence: TGTGCCAGCAGTCCCCTCGGGGTTTACGGTTCACCCCTCCACTTT. It codes for CASSPLGVYGSPLHF.

V usage is TRBV5-8 and J usage is TRBJ1-5, with a possible D match to TRBD1 (5 bases). CDR3 size: 14 residues. Germline-derived CDR1 and CDR2 are SGHTS and YDEGEE. The V end was cut by 0 bases, the J end by 11 bases, with 15 bases between. Here the CDR3 reads CASSLGAGTEAQHF. The CDR3 DNA sequence: TGTGCCAGCAGCTTGGGGGCAGGGACTGAGGCCCAGCATTTT.

This clone occurred a few times. This rearrangement joins TRBV6-4 to TRBJ2-5; no clear D. Trimming cost V 0 bases and J 0 bases, with 11 bases left between them. The CDR3 loop spans 16 amino acids. Germline-derived CDR1 and CDR2 are MRHNA and SNTAGT. The CDR3 nucleotides read TGTGCCAGCAGTGACTCTCGCAGGATCTACCAAGAGACCCAGTACTTC. As protein: CASSDSRRIYQETQYF.

The rearrangement joins TRBV27 to TRBJ1-1; the match to TRBD1 covers 8 bases. J lost 1 base, V lost 6 bases, and 7 bases had no gene match. Germline values: CDR1 MNHEY, CDR2 SMNVEV (reference sequence). The CDR3 loop spans 15 amino acids. CDR3: CASSRRDRPNTEAFF. The CDR3 bases are TGTGCCAGCAGCCGGCGGGACAGGCCGAACACTGAAGCTTTCTTT.